This T cell receptor beta chain was identified during a study of early T cells in non-severe SARS-CoV-2 infection. Notes on the study in general: There was a bias toward anti-spike CD8 responses in VDJdb matching, which missed private and CD4 specificities.

This clonotype was recorded a few times. The target antigen is unknown. TCRdb re-derived calls from the 5' RACE reads in MiXCR, one entry per CDR3 protein. Here the sample spans about 110,000 distinct CDR3 sequences, 11% being singletons. The sample comprised whole blood. The sequence was collected from an adult who was a healthcare worker with PCR-confirmed SARS-CoV-2 infection or an uninfected control (not recorded which).

CDR3 amino acids: CASAPPGTESYGYTF. CDR3 in DNA: TGTGCCAGCGCACCTCCCGGGACGGAATCCTATGGCTACACCTTC. The V call is TRBV28, the J call TRBJ1-2, with D tentatively TRBD1 (5 bases). V was clipped by 8 bases and J by 4 bases, with 20 bases between them. The CDR3 extends over 15 amino acids. The germline V gene has CDR1 MDHEN and CDR2 SYDVKM.